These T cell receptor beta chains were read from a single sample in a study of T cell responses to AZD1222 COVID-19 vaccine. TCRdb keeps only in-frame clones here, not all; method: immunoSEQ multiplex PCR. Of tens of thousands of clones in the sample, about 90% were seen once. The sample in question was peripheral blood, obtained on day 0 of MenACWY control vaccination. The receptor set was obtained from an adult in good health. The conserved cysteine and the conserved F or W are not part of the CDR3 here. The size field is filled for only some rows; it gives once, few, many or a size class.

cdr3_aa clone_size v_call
AWMSGAAARGVASSPLH NA TRBV30
ASSLGRDSEAF NA TRBV5-4
ASSQDSTGKAF NA TRBV3-1/TRBV3-2
ASSQEQGQPQH NA TRBV4-1
AISDSATTTDTQY NA TRBV10-3
ASSTGSGNTIY NA TRBV13
ASSPGTNYEQY NA TRBV5-4
ASSISVNQPQH NA TRBV19
ASSSGGEALNTEAF NA TRBV5-1
ASSQRRNGYT NA TRBV3-1/TRBV3-2
ASSLALAGVGQETQY NA TRBV5-1
ASSFRAYNEQF few TRBV6-2/TRBV6-3
ASSPRGSGTDTQY NA TRBV6-5
ASSLNRGVNTEAF NA TRBV5-1
ASSFGGYNEQF NA TRBV27
ASSYGNGRALRETQY NA TRBV7-9
ASTPRQVGQPQH NA TRBV6-2/TRBV6-3
ASRERGQETQY NA TRBV19
ASSQAPAGGPGELF NA TRBV4-3
ASNLWNNEQF NA TRBV5-4
SASDREVTGELF NA TRBV29-1
ASTQVGFISYEQY NA TRBV21-1
AWSVRGTGARNSPLH NA TRBV30
ASSIISGTEAF NA TRBV19
ASSRRRDTGELF NA TRBV27
AIRGDSSGNTIY NA TRBV10-3
SASPRGLEEETQY NA TRBV20-1